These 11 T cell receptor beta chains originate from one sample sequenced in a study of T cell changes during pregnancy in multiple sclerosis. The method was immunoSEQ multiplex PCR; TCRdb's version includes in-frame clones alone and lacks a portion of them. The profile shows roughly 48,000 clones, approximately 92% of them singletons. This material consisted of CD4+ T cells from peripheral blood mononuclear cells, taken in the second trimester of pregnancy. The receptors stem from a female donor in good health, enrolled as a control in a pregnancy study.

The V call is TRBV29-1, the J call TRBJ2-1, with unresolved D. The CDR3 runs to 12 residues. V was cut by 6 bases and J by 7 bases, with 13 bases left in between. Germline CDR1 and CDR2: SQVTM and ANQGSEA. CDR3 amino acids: CSVTSPWNEQFF. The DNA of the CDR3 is TGCAGCGTAACAAGTCCTTGGAATGAGCAGTTCTTC.

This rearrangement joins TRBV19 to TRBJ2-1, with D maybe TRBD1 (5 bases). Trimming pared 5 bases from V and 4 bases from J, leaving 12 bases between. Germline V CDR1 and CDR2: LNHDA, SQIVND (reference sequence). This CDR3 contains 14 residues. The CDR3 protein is CASSSQGRYNEQFF. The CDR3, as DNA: TGTGCCAGTAGTTCGCAGGGAAGGTACAATGAGCAGTTCTTC.

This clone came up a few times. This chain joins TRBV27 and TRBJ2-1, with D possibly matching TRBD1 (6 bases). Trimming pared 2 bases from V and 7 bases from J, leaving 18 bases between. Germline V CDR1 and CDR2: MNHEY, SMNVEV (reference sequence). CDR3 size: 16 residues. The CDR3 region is CASSLKLGARGNEQFF. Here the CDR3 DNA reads TGTGCCAGCAGTTTAAAGTTAGGTGCCAGGGGAAATGAGCAGTTCTTC.

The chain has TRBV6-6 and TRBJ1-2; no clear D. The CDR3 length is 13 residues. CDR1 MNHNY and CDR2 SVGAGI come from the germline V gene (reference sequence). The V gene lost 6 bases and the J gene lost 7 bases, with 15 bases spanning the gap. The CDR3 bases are TGTGCCAGCAGCGACCGCCGAGGGTTTGGCTACACCTTC. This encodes CASSDRRGFGYTF.

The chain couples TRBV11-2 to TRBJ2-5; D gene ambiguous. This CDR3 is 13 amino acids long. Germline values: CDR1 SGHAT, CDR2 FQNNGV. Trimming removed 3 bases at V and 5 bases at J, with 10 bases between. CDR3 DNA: TGTGCCAGCAGCTTCTTACTCGGGGAGACCCAGTACTTC. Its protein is CASSFLLGETQYF.

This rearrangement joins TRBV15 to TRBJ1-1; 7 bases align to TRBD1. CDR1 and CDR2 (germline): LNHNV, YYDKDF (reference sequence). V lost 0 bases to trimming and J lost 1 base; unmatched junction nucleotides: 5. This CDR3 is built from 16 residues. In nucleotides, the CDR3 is TGTGCCACCAGCAGAGATGCCCGGACAGGGAACACTGAAGCTTTCTTT. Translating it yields CATSRDARTGNTEAFF.

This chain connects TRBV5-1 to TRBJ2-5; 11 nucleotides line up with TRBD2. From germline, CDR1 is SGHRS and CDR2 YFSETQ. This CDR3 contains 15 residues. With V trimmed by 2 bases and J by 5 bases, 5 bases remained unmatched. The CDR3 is CASSLIAGGPETQYF. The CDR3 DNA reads TGCGCCAGCAGCTTAATAGCGGGAGGGCCGGAGACCCAGTACTTC.

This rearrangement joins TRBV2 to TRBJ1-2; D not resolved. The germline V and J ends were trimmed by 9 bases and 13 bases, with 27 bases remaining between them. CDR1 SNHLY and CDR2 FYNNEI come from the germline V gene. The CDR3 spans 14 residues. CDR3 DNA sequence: TGTGCCAGTTCTTTCGGGAAGGATATTGTCCGGGTCACCTTC. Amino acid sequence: CASSFGKDIVRVTF. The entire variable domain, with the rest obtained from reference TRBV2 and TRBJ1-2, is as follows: EPEVTQTPSHQVTQMGQEVILRCVPISNHLYFYWYRQILGQKVEFLVSFYNNEISEKSEIFDDQFSVERPDGSNFTLKIRSTKLEDSAMYFCASSFGKDIVRVTFGSGTRLTVV.

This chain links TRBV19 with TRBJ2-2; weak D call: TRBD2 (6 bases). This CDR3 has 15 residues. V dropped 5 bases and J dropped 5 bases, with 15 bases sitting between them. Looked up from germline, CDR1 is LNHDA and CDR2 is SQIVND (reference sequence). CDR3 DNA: TGTGCCAGTAGTCTCCCCGCCGGGGGAACCGGGGAGCTGTTTTTT. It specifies CASSLPAGGTGELFF. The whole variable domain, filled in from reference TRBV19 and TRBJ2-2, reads DGGITQSPKYLFRKEGQNVTLSCEQNLNHDAMYWYRQDPGQGLRLIYYSQIVNDFQKGDIAEGYSVSREKKESFPLTVTSAQKNPTAFYLCASSLPAGGTGELFFGEGSRLTVL.

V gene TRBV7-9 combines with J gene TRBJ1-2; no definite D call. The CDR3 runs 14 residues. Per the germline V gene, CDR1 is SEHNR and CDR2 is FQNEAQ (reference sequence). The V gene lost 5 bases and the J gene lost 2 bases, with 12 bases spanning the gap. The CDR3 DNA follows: TGTGCCAGCAGCCCGAGGAGCTACAACTATGGCTACACCTTC. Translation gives CASSPRSYNYGYTF.

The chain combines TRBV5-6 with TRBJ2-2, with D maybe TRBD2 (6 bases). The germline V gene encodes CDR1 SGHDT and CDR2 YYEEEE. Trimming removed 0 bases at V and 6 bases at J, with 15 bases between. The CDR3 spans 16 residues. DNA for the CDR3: TGTGCCAGCAGCTTGGTCGGAGCGGGTCCCGCCGGGGAGCTGTTTTTT. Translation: CASSLVGAGPAGELFF.